There are a few counts of the clone carrying this T cell receptor beta chain. Its matching antigen is unknown. This entry comes from a study of beta chain features in type 1 diabetes. Findings and limits, study-wide: Across all four CD4+ subsets, people with type 1 diabetes showed modestly shorter TCRB CDR3s. High-TCR-expressing cells could be over-represented by cDNA sequencing.

V lost 0 bases and J 6 bases, leaving 6 bases between the germline ends. CDR1 and CDR2 (germline): SEHNR, FQNEAQ (reference sequence). The CDR3 contains 12 residues. Reverse transcribing all isolated RNA meant expressed TCRB transcripts were sequenced. Clones were sequenced by immunoSEQ multiplex PCR, and TCRdb holds only the in-frame ones, with some missing. The table records about 340,000 clones, roughly 14% of them present only once. The chain joins TRBV7-9 to TRBJ2-7; D uncertain. This clonotype was sampled from a woman younger than 30 with type 1 diabetes. Sequencing input: naive CD4+ T cells from blood. The chain's CDR3 is CASSLALAEQYF. CDR3 DNA sequence: TGTGCCAGCAGCTTAGCTCTGGCCGAGCAGTACTTC. Full variable domain (missing parts from reference TRBV7-9 and TRBJ2-7): DTGVSQNPRHKITKRGQNVTFRCDPISEHNRLYWYRQTLGQGPEFLTYFQNEAQLEKSRLLSDRFSAERPKGSFSTLEIQRTEQGDSAMYLCASSLALAEQYFGPGTRLTVT.